Listed here are 27 T cell receptor beta chains from one sample, sequenced in a study of CD8+ T cells in alopecia areata. RNA extraction and reverse transcription yielded cDNA as sequencing template. Sequenced by immunoSEQ multiplex PCR; TCRdb stores in-frame clones only, minus some. This sample has 200,000 to 250,000 clones; 50% to 60% occur once, and the top ten carry less than 0.6%. The input for sequencing was CD4+ T cells sorted from blood, taken at week 0. Receptor source: a human donor with alopecia areata.

The chain couples TRBV7-6 to TRBJ2-2; TRBD2 matches 11 bases. Trimming removed 5 bases from V and 6 bases from J; junction bases left unmatched: 11. The CDR3 length is 17 residues. Germline V gene lookup returns CDR1 SGHVS and CDR2 FNYEAQ. CDR3 sequence reads: CASSRQLAGVFSGELFF. CDR3 bases: TGTGCCAGCAGCCGACAACTAGCGGGAGTATTCTCCGGGGAGCTGTTTTTT.

V usage is TRBV6-6 and J usage is TRBJ1-5; D possibly corresponds to TRBD1 (5 bases). V lost 7 bases and J 5 bases, leaving 12 bases between the germline ends. The CDR3 length is 13 residues. Germline CDR1 and CDR2: MNHNY and SVGAGI (reference sequence). In DNA form, the CDR3 reads TGTGCCAGCACCCAGGGCTTCCATCAGCCCCAGCATTTT. Translation: CASTQGFHQPQHF.

The sample holds a few counts of this clone. The chain joins TRBV29-1 to TRBJ2-4; D remains unclear. Trimming removed 1 base at V and 6 bases at J, with 10 bases between. The CDR3 consists of 13 residues. Looked up from germline, CDR1 is SQVTM and CDR2 is ANQGSEA. CDR3 nucleotide sequence: TGCAGCGTTGAAGGCCGGTGGGGAAACATTCAGTACTTC. It is translated as CSVEGRWGNIQYF. The whole variable domain, remainder taken from reference TRBV29-1 and TRBJ2-4, is SAVISQKPSRDICQRGTSLTIQCQVDSQVTMMFWYRQQPGQSLTLIATANQGSEATYESGFVIDKFPISRPNLTFSTLTVSNMSPEDSSIYLCSVEGRWGNIQYFGAGTRLSVL.

This clone has just one count. The V and J genes are TRBV5-6 and TRBJ2-7; possibly TRBD2 for D (6 bases). CDR3 size: 13 residues. Per the germline V gene, CDR1 is SGHDT and CDR2 is YYEEEE. Trimming took 4 bases from V and 4 from J, leaving 12 bases between them. The DNA for the CDR3 is TGTGCCAGCAGCGCCCGGAGGGCATACGAGCAGTACTTC. Translated: CASSARRAYEQYF.

In its sample, this clone was seen once. The chain combines TRBV6-1 with TRBJ2-7, with D possibly matching TRBD2 (6 bases). Germline V gene data show CDR1 as MNHNS and CDR2 as SASEGT. V was shortened by 4 bases and J by 6 bases, with 22 bases between the two germline ends. The CDR3 loop spans 16 amino acids. The CDR3 nucleotides read TGTGCCAGCAGTGTCCTTAGGAGCGGGCACGACTCCGAGCAGTACTTC. It translates to CASSVLRSGHDSEQYF.

This chain links TRBV9 with TRBJ2-1; D is possibly TRBD1 (6 bases). The germline V gene encodes CDR1 SGDLS and CDR2 YYNGEE. This CDR3 contains 19 residues. V lost 0 bases, J lost 6 bases, and 25 bases lay in between. CDR3 coding DNA: TGTGCCAGCAGCGTAGGTTCCGGACAGCGAGAACCTAAAAGCAATGAGCAGTTCTTC. The encoded protein is CASSVGSGQREPKSNEQFF.

This clone was seen more than once but under ten times. The chain links TRBV29-1 to TRBJ1-4; TRBD1 might be the D (5 bases). CDR1 and CDR2 (germline): SQVTM, ANQGSEA. Trimming stripped 2 bases from V and 7 bases from J, with 17 bases between. The CDR3 totals 15 residues. The CDR3 coding sequence is TGCAGCGTTGAACTCTCAGGTGGGGCTGGTGAAAAACTGTTTTTT. Translated, it gives CSVELSGGAGEKLFF.

CDR3: CASSLDGDTLGNSPLHF. The CDR3 DNA reads TGTGCCAGCAGCTTAGATGGTGACACCCTCGGGAATTCACCCCTCCACTTT. The chain uses TRBV11-2 and TRBJ1-6; D ambiguous. The CDR3 contains 17 residues. V shed 0 bases and J shed 7 bases, with 16 bases lying between them. From germline, CDR1 is SGHAT and CDR2 FQNNGV.

The chain employs TRBV4-1 and TRBJ2-2; no reliable D call. The germline gives CDR1 MGHRA, CDR2 YSYEKL. CDR3 length: 14 amino acids. Trimming cost V 1 base and J 5 bases, with 8 bases left between them. CDR3: CASSQGWGTGELFF. DNA for the CDR3: TGCGCCAGCAGCCAAGGGTGGGGTACCGGGGAGCTGTTTTTT.

This clone was counted between two and nine times. The genes are TRBV10-3 and TRBJ2-7, with D perhaps being TRBD1 or TRBD2 (5 bases each). The CDR3 is made up of 15 amino acids. Germline V gives CDR1 ENHRY, CDR2 SYGVKD. Trimming left V 6 bases short and J 0 bases short, with 15 bases between. This CDR3 reads CAIRRATDASYEQYF. CDR3 bases: TGTGCCATCAGGAGGGCGACAGATGCCTCCTACGAGCAGTACTTC.

This chain uses TRBV7-9 with TRBJ1-1; 7 nucleotides line up with TRBD1. This CDR3 has 16 amino acids. CDR1 is SEHNR, CDR2 FQNEAQ, per germline (reference sequence). With 2 bases clipped from V and 4 bases from J, the junction kept 10 bases outside the gene matches. Here the CDR3 DNA reads TGTGCCAGCAGCTTAAGAAGAAAGGGGGCAGGCACTGAAGCTTTCTTT. Translating gives CASSLRRKGAGTEAFF.

The chain has TRBV29-1 and TRBJ2-7; maybe TRBD2 (5 bases). Deletions cut 4 bases from V and 5 bases from J, with 12 bases between. In germline, CDR1 is SQVTM, CDR2 ANQGSEA. CDR3 length: 12 amino acids. The chain's CDR3 is CSVGGLIDEQYF. CDR3 sequence (DNA): TGCAGCGTTGGAGGACTTATCGACGAGCAGTACTTC.

The chain employs TRBV19 and TRBJ2-1, with no clear D. Per germline, CDR1 LNHDA and CDR2 SQIVND (reference sequence). The CDR3 is 13 residues long. With 7 bases removed from V and 4 bases from J, the gap between germline ends came to 11 bases. Written as DNA, the CDR3 is TGTGCCAGTAACCCCCGGCAGTACAATGAGCAGTTCTTC. Amino acid sequence: CASNPRQYNEQFF.

V and J are TRBV29-1 and TRBJ1-1, with TRBD1 identical over 7 bases. Trimming took 4 bases from V and 0 from J; bases not matched to a gene: 8. The CDR3 length is 15 residues. CDR1 SQVTM and CDR2 ANQGSEA come from the germline V gene. CDR3 amino acids: CSVAYRGEMNTEAFF. The CDR3 DNA follows: TGCAGCGTTGCTTACAGGGGTGAAATGAACACTGAAGCTTTCTTT. Together with reference TRBV29-1 and TRBJ1-1, the CDR3 gives the full variable domain: SAVISQKPSRDICQRGTSLTIQCQVDSQVTMMFWYRQQPGQSLTLIATANQGSEATYESGFVIDKFPISRPNLTFSTLTVSNMSPEDSSIYLCSVAYRGEMNTEAFFGQGTRLTVV.

There are a few counts of this clone. The V call is TRBV14, the J call TRBJ2-3; TRBD2 matches at 14 bases. Trimming removed 3 bases from V and 6 bases from J; junction bases left unmatched: 11. The CDR3 runs to 18 residues. Per the germline V gene, CDR1 is SGHDN and CDR2 is FVKESK. The CDR3, as DNA: TGTGCCAGCAGCCACGTCCGGACTAGCGGGAGGTACCCCGATACGCAGTATTTT. This sequence encodes CASSHVRTSGRYPDTQYF. Together with reference TRBV14 and TRBJ2-3, the CDR3 gives the full variable domain: EAGVTQFPSHSVIEKGQTVTLRCDPISGHDNLYWYRRVMGKEIKFLLHFVKESKQDESGMPNNRFLAERTGGTYSTLKVQPAELEDSGVYFCASSHVRTSGRYPDTQYFGPGTRLTVL.

The rearrangement joins TRBV29-1 to TRBJ2-7; TRBD1 is a possible D gene (6 bases). This CDR3 is built from 15 residues. Germline CDR1 reads SQVTM; CDR2 reads ANQGSEA. V dropped 4 bases and J dropped 0 bases, with 16 bases sitting between them. Here the CDR3 reads CSVGIVRGSSYEQYF. The CDR3 nucleotides read TGCAGCGTTGGTATTGTGAGGGGGAGCTCCTACGAGCAGTACTTC.

The rearrangement links TRBV7-8 to TRBJ1-1; D unclear. This CDR3 has 13 residues. V was trimmed by 1 base and J by 3 bases, leaving 6 bases between them. From germline, CDR1 is SGHVS and CDR2 FQNEAQ. Here the CDR3 DNA reads TGTGCCAGCAGCTTAGTAGTGGACACTGAAGCTTTCTTT. This gives the protein CASSLVVDTEAFF.

This chain links TRBV7-9 with TRBJ2-7; tentatively, D is TRBD1 (6 bases). The CDR3 has 19 residues. Per germline, CDR1 SEHNR and CDR2 FQNEAQ (reference sequence). The germline V and J ends were trimmed by 5 bases and 0 bases, with 26 bases remaining between them. The CDR3 loop is CASSKRTLTGTSSSYEQYF. CDR3 nucleotide sequence: TGTGCCAGCAGCAAGCGAACGTTGACCGGGACATCCAGCTCCTACGAGCAGTACTTC.

V usage is TRBV5-8 and J usage is TRBJ2-5, with 9 nucleotides matching TRBD2. Per germline, CDR1 SGHTS and CDR2 YDEGEE. The CDR3 extends over 15 amino acids. The V segment lost 0 bases and the J segment 4 bases; nucleotides outside the gene matches: 4. The CDR3 DNA reads TGTGCCAGCAGCTTGGACCTAGCGGGATCAGAGACCCAGTACTTC. Amino acids: CASSLDLAGSETQYF.

This clone was found a few times. The CDR3 here is CASSYPGQYNEQFF. CDR3 nucleotide sequence: TGTGCCAGCAGCTACCCCGGGCAGTACAATGAGCAGTTCTTC. The chain has TRBV5-4 and TRBJ2-1; D gene ambiguous. The CDR3 is 14 amino acids. Germline V gene lookup returns CDR1 SGHNT and CDR2 YYREEE (reference sequence). The ends were cut back, 3 bases at V and 4 bases at J, with 11 bases in the middle.

The chain is built from TRBV30 and TRBJ1-5, with D hard to call. V lost 2 bases and J lost 9, with 11 bases in between. This CDR3 has 12 residues. CDR1 GTSNPN and CDR2 SVGIG come from the germline V gene (reference sequence). In DNA form, the CDR3 reads TGTGCCTGGAGTAGAGTTTTGGGGCCCCAGCATTTT. Translating gives CAWSRVLGPQHF.

There are a few counts of this clone. The chain carries TRBV7-9 and TRBJ2-5; D call uncertain. Trimming shortened V by 5 bases and J by 3 bases, and 13 bases separated the two germline ends. The CDR3 covers 14 residues. Germline values: CDR1 SEHNR, CDR2 FQNEAQ (reference sequence). The CDR3 is CASSPGKREETQYF. For the CDR3, the DNA is TGTGCCAGCAGCCCCGGCAAGCGAGAAGAGACCCAGTACTTC.

Turning to this clone: A read error is possible here, since a much larger clone lies one base away. V and J are TRBV5-1 and TRBJ2-1; TRBD2 matches at 7 bases. The CDR3 runs to 15 residues. Trimming took 1 base from V and 1 from J; bases not matched to a gene: 2. Germline values: CDR1 SGHRS, CDR2 YFSETQ. The CDR3 nucleotides are TGCGCCAGCAGCTTGACTAGCGAATCCTACAATGAGCAGTTCTTC. Translating it yields CASSLTSESYNEQFF.

The rearrangement joins TRBV7-9 to TRBJ2-1, with D possibly TRBD2 on 6 matching bases. Germline CDR1 is SEHNR and CDR2 is FQNEAQ (reference sequence). Trimming took off 1 base at V and 8 bases at J, with 21 bases between the two ends. This CDR3 has 17 residues. CDR3 amino acids: CASSLGSWASDFHEQFF. The CDR3, as DNA: TGTGCCAGCAGCTTAGGGTCTTGGGCTAGCGATTTCCATGAGCAGTTCTTC.

There are a few counts of this clone. V gene TRBV25-1 combines with J gene TRBJ1-1; D unclear. V lost 7 bases, J lost 5 bases, and 14 bases lay in between. Germline CDR1 is MGHDK and CDR2 is SYGVNS. The CDR3 spans 13 residues. In nucleotides, the CDR3 is TGTGCCAGCACCTTGGGCCGGAATACTGAAGCTTTCTTT. Its protein is CASTLGRNTEAFF.

The table lists this clone with a count of one. The V call is TRBV30, the J call TRBJ1-5; 8 bases fit TRBD1. V gave up 6 bases and J gave up 7 bases; unmatched junction bases: 8. The V gene's germline CDR1 is GTSNPN and CDR2 SVGIG (reference sequence). The CDR3 runs 13 residues. The chain's CDR3 is CACQDRGDQPQHF. CDR3 nucleotide sequence: TGTGCCTGCCAAGACAGGGGAGACCAGCCCCAGCATTTT.

J is TRBJ2-5 and V is TRBV30; D possibly uses TRBD1 or TRBD2 (5 bases each). The V gene lost 3 bases and the J gene lost 5 bases, with 10 bases spanning the gap. The germline V gene encodes CDR1 GTSNPN and CDR2 SVGIG (reference sequence). CDR3 length equals 12 residues. Here the CDR3 reads CAWSAGAETQYF. CDR3 DNA: TGTGCCTGGAGCGCCGGGGCGGAGACCCAGTACTTC. Supplemented by reference TRBV30 and TRBJ2-5, the full variable domain reads SQTIHQWPATLVQPVGSPLSLECTVEGTSNPNLYWYRQAAGRGLQLLFYSVGIGQISSEVPQNLSASRPQDRQFILSSKKLLLSDSGFYLCAWSAGAETQYFGPGTRLLVL.